The sequence of this T cell receptor (beta chain) was determined in a study of cytomegalovirus exposure and HLA in healthy donors. CDR1 and CDR2 (germline): SGHTA, FQGNSA. V lost 11 bases to trimming and J lost 3 bases; unmatched junction nucleotides: 11. The CDR3 contains 15 residues. PCR used 60 Vbeta primers and 13 Jbeta primers. Profiling relied on immunoSEQ multiplex PCR, and the TCRdb table lists in-frame clones only, not all of them. The sample holds about 200,000 clones, around nine tenths seen once. The sequencing sample was made of PBMCs. The chain is built from TRBV7-2 and TRBJ2-2, with TRBD2 identical over 8 bases. The TCR was taken from a woman younger than 35 in good health and CMV-seronegative. For the CDR3, the DNA is TGTGCCGCCGATCTAACGGGAGGGCACACCGGGGAGCTGTTTTTT. Its protein product is CAADLTGGHTGELFF.